This is a list of T cell receptor beta chains from one sample in a study of T cells after yellow fever vaccination. TCRdb recomputed calls from the 5' RACE reads with MiXCR, one row per CDR3 protein. The repertoire holds 250,000 or so distinct CDR3 sequences, with 3.6% as singletons. The source was PBMCs, collected 15 days after the yellow fever booster vaccination. The receptors stem from a man aged 18-30 years who received the YFV17D yellow fever vaccine. The CDR3 runs from the conserved cysteine through the conserved F or W. Fields, in order: V gene, clone size, D gene, J gene, CDR3 DNA, CDR3 protein. The D gene is left open where the match is weak. Clone size is stated in some rows and not others, as once, few, many or a class when expanded.

TRBV6-5	many	-	TRBJ1-1	TGTGCCAGCAGGGAGGACGGGACCGGATTAAACACTGAAGCTTTCTTT	CASREDGTGLNTEAFF
TRBV6-5	many	TRBD1	TRBJ2-3	TGTGCCAGCAGCCCGGGACAGGGGGGCTCAGATACGCAGTATTTT	CASSPGQGGSDTQYF
TRBV12-3/TRBV12-4	few	-	TRBJ1-5	TGTGCCAGCAGTCCCCCCCTGCTGGGGGTCTACCAGCCCCAGCATTTT	CASSPPLLGVYQPQHF
TRBV12-3/TRBV12-4	many	TRBD1	TRBJ2-5	TGTGCCAGCAGACAAACAGGGGAAGAGACCCAGTACTTC	CASRQTGEETQYF
TRBV2	many	-	TRBJ2-7	TGTGCCAGCAGTGTGCAACTCAGGGCCGAGCAGTACTTC	CASSVQLRAEQYF
TRBV14	many	TRBD1	TRBJ1-3	TGTGCCAGCAGCCAAACTGGGACAGGTCCCCTCTCTGGAAACACCATATATTTT	CASSQTGTGPLSGNTIYF
TRBV12-3/TRBV12-4	many	-	TRBJ2-1	TGTGCCAGCAGTCCCCGAGGTGCTGACTACAATGAGCAGTTCTTC	CASSPRGADYNEQFF
TRBV7-2	many	-	TRBJ1-3	TGTGCCAGCAGCTTAGGACCCTTCAACTCTGGAAACACCATATATTTT	CASSLGPFNSGNTIYF
TRBV4-3	many	-	TRBJ2-3	TGCGCCAGCAGCCCCAGGGGTAGTAACACAGATACGCAGTATTTT	CASSPRGSNTDTQYF
TRBV11-3	many	TRBD1	TRBJ2-7	TGTGCCAGCAGCTTACAGGGACAGGGCTACGAGCAGTACTTC	CASSLQGQGYEQYF
TRBV9	many	-	TRBJ1-3	TGTGCCAGCAGCTCAAACAGTATCTCTGGAAACACCATATATTTT	CASSSNSISGNTIYF
TRBV5-1	many	-	TRBJ1-1	TGCGCCAGCAGCTGGAGGGCAGGGAACTCTGAAGCTTTCTTT	CASSWRAGNSEAFF
TRBV20-1	many	-	TRBJ2-1	TGCAGTGCTAGGCCTAGGTGGGGGGAAACCGATGAGCAGTTCTTC	CSARPRWGETDEQFF
TRBV28	many	-	TRBJ1-5	TGTGCCAGCAGTTTTGTGTACTCCCATCAGCCCCAGCATTTT	CASSFVYSHQPQHF
TRBV20-1	-	-	TRBJ2-3	TGCAGTGCTAGGGGAATGGCAGATACGCAGTATTTT	CSARGMADTQYF
TRBV5-6	many	TRBD1	TRBJ2-4	TGTGCCAGCAGCCCAACCCGGGACAGGGCTAAAAACATTCAGTACTTC	CASSPTRDRAKNIQYF
TRBV18	many	-	TRBJ2-2	TGTGCCAGCTCACCGCCAGGGATTCCCGGGGAGCTGTTTTTT	CASSPPGIPGELFF
TRBV6-5	many	-	TRBJ2-3	TGTGCCACCGGGCTCGCGGTCACAGATACGCAGTATTTT	CATGLAVTDTQYF
TRBV20-1	many	TRBD1	TRBJ1-1	TGCAGTGCTAGAAGCAGGGGGCTCGAAGCTTTCTTT	CSARSRGLEAFF
TRBV7-9	many	-	TRBJ2-1	TGTGCCAGCAGCTCCGGTAATGATGGGCAGTTCTTC	CASSSGNDGQFF
TRBV4-1	-	TRBD1	TRBJ1-6	TGCGCCAGCAGCCGACAGGGTGACGCCAATCATTCACCCCTCCACTTT	CASSRQGDANHSPLHF
TRBV12-3/TRBV12-4	many	-	TRBJ1-2	TGTGCCAGCAGTTTGAGCTATTCCTATGGCTACACCTTC	CASSLSYSYGYTF
TRBV5-1	many	TRBD1	TRBJ1-2	TGCGCCAGCAAGGAGGGACAGGGACGCGTTTGGGGAGGCTACACCTTC	CASKEGQGRVWGGYTF
TRBV5-1	many	TRBD2	TRBJ2-5	TGCGCCAGCAGCTTGACTAGCGGGGATGAGACCCAGTACTTC	CASSLTSGDETQYF
TRBV24-1	many	-	TRBJ2-5	TGTGCCACCAGTGATGCTCGACAGGGAGGGGAAGAGACCCAGTACTTC	CATSDARQGGEETQYF
TRBV4-1	many	TRBD1	TRBJ1-2	TGCGCCAGCAGCCAAGAAGGGACAGGCGGGGGCTACACCTTC	CASSQEGTGGGYTF
TRBV9	many	-	TRBJ1-2	TGTGCCAGCAGCGTAGAATATCCGGAGGGCCGTTATGGCTACACCTTC	CASSVEYPEGRYGYTF
TRBV12-3/TRBV12-4	many	-	TRBJ2-1	TGTGCCAGCAGTTTAGGAGAGCGGATCTCCTACAATGAGCAGTTCTTC	CASSLGERISYNEQFF
TRBV5-1	many	-	TRBJ2-1	TGCGCCAGCAGCTTGAGTGTCCCCAGCTCCTACAATGAGCAGTTCTTC	CASSLSVPSSYNEQFF
TRBV5-1	many	-	TRBJ1-2	TGCGCCAGCAGAGCAGAGGCTAACTATGGCTACACCTTC	CASRAEANYGYTF
TRBV4-3	many	-	TRBJ1-1	TGCGCCAGCAGCCCGCGTGGGGTGAACACTGAAGCTTTCTTT	CASSPRGVNTEAFF
TRBV20-1	many	TRBD1	TRBJ2-1	TGCAGTGCAACCCAGTCGACAGGGAGCTCCTACAATGAGCAGTTCTTC	CSATQSTGSSYNEQFF
TRBV28	many	-	TRBJ2-1	TGTGCCAGCAGTTTGGGACCTCGAGTGAGTTTC	CASSLGPRVSF
TRBV30	many	-	TRBJ1-5	TGTGCCTGGAACTCAGGGGAAGGGCCCCAGCATTTT	CAWNSGEGPQHF
TRBV6-1	many	-	TRBJ2-7	TGTGCCAGCACCGGGGCTTGGCAGGCTACTAACTACGAGCAGTACTTC	CASTGAWQATNYEQYF
TRBV4-3	many	-	TRBJ2-3	TGCGCCAGCAGCCGACAGGCGGGCACAGATACGCAGTATTTT	CASSRQAGTDTQYF
TRBV20-1	many	-	TRBJ1-2	TGCAGTGCAACGACACTCACGCATTATGGCTACACCTTC	CSATTLTHYGYTF
TRBV12-3/TRBV12-4	many	-	TRBJ2-3	TGTGCCAGCAGCCTTAACGGGGCACCGCGCGATACGCAGTATTTT	CASSLNGAPRDTQYF
TRBV6-2/TRBV6-3	many	TRBD2	TRBJ2-3	TGTGCCAGCAGTTATAAGCGGGGGAATCCGTGGTATTTT	CASSYKRGNPWYF
TRBV9	many	TRBD1	TRBJ2-5	TGTGCCAGCAGCGTAGGACAGGGTGGAGAGACCCAGTACTTC	CASSVGQGGETQYF
TRBV25-1	many	-	TRBJ1-5	TGTGCCAGCAGTGAAGTAGGTAGCAATCAGCCCCAGCATTTT	CASSEVGSNQPQHF
TRBV7-9	many	-	TRBJ2-7	TGTGCCAGCAGCTTAGTCGGGGACGCTAAGGGAGAGCAGTACTTC	CASSLVGDAKGEQYF
TRBV20-1	many	-	TRBJ1-1	TGCAGTGCTAGAGGAAGGGTAACTGAAGCTTTCTTT	CSARGRVTEAFF
TRBV5-1	many	TRBD1	TRBJ1-1	TGCGCCAGCAGCCCGTCCCGGGACAGGGTAAAAGCTTTCTTT	CASSPSRDRVKAFF
TRBV5-4	many	TRBD1	TRBJ1-2	TGTGCCAGCAGCGATAGGACAGGGTATTCCGATGGCTACACCTTC	CASSDRTGYSDGYTF
TRBV10-3	-	-	TRBJ2-5	TGTGCCATCAGGGGGACGGGGGTTAAAGAGACCCAGTACTTC	CAIRGTGVKETQYF
TRBV6-5	many	-	TRBJ2-2	TGTGCCAGCAGTTACTTGGGCGCCGGGGAGCTGTTTTTT	CASSYLGAGELFF
TRBV7-2	-	TRBD1	TRBJ2-7	TGTGCCAGCAGCTTAGAGAGGACAGGGGTCTCCTACGAGCAGTACTTC	CASSLERTGVSYEQYF
TRBV7-9	many	-	TRBJ1-3	TGTGCCAGCAGCTTAGTCTTCCGTGGAAACACCATATATTTT	CASSLVFRGNTIYF
TRBV5-4	many	TRBD2	TRBJ2-1	TGTGCCAGCAGGATGGGCCTAGCGGGGATGGCAGGCTCCTACAATGAGCAGTTCTTC	CASRMGLAGMAGSYNEQFF
TRBV18	-	TRBD2	TRBJ2-5	TGTGCCAGCTCTCCGCGGACTAGCGGGGGCGGAGAGACCCAGTACTTC	CASSPRTSGGGETQYF
TRBV7-2	many	-	TRBJ2-3	TGTGCCAGCAGCTCCGGAGGGCGAACAGATACGCAGTATTTT	CASSSGGRTDTQYF
TRBV18	-	-	TRBJ2-5	TGTGCCAGCTCTCTTGTCGCATTTGAGACCCAGTACTTC	CASSLVAFETQYF